This T cell receptor (beta chain) emerged from a study of human T cells and chemical hapten exposure. Time point specified: patch test 2, 6 weeks after DPC sensitization. Sample treatment: therapeutic diphenylcyclopropenone sensitization with weekly scalp DPC. Blood collection took place prior to placing each patch test. Unique molecular identifiers were linked by the library to individual cDNA molecules. Each CDR3 protein gets one entry after TCRdb re-called the RACE reads with MiXCR. The sample consists of 100,000 or so distinct CDR3 sequences, approximately 10% of them appearing once. This clonotype was picked up a small number of times. What it binds is unknown. Study-level results: Against controls, expanded TCRs gave rise to significantly more large CDR3 similarity clusters.

The sequence derives from a man aged 40-49 years with alopecia areata. Some clones in this sample may be carry-over from other donors' samples. Sequenced here: whole blood, sampled in connection with sensitization to the hapten diphenylcyclopropenone (DPC).

CDR3 DNA: TGTGCCAGCAGCTTGGGGACAGGACTGGCTAATGAAAAACTGTTTTTT. Encoded protein: CASSLGTGLANEKLFF. V and J are TRBV5-6 and TRBJ1-4, with 7 bases matching TRBD1. The V gene's germline CDR1 is SGHDT and CDR2 YYEEEE. The CDR3 is made up of 16 amino acids. Losses at the gene ends were 0 bases for V and 3 bases for J; bases not matched to a gene: 5.